Following are 9 T cell receptor beta chains from one sample sequenced in a study of T cell responses to AZD1222 COVID-19 vaccine. Generated by immunoSEQ multiplex PCR, the TCRdb table keeps only in-frame clones and is missing some. The table has 130,000 to 150,000 clones, 90% to 95% seen once. Here the sequenced sample was peripheral blood, taken after recovery from COVID-19. The receptor source for this set is an adult who had recovered from COVID-19.

The chain uses TRBV5-6 and TRBJ2-7; 9 nucleotides match TRBD2. V was clipped by 4 bases and J by 1 base; unmatched bases: 9. Per the germline V gene, CDR1 is SGHDT and CDR2 is YYEEEE. CDR3 length equals 16 residues. The CDR3 reads CASSPDSGRRSYEQYF. CDR3 nucleotide sequence: TGTGCCAGCAGCCCTGACAGCGGGAGGCGGTCCTACGAGCAGTACTTC.

The V call is TRBV6-6, the J call TRBJ2-1; no clear D. Trimming shortened V by 11 bases and J by 7 bases, and 15 bases separated the two germline ends. Germline-derived CDR1 and CDR2 are MNHNY and SVGAGI (reference sequence). The CDR3 consists of 12 residues. Here the CDR3 reads CAGSTPPNEQFF. The CDR3 DNA reads as TGTGCCGGATCGACACCTCCGAATGAGCAGTTCTTC.

The gene calls are TRBV7-9 and TRBJ2-1, with 9 bases lining up with TRBD2. CDR3 length: 19 amino acids. CDR1 and CDR2 from the germline V gene are SEHNR and FQNEAQ (reference sequence). Trimming removed 5 bases from V and 5 bases from J; junction bases left unmatched: 19. The CDR3 sequence is CASSAPPRSGSGSHNEQFF. CDR3 nucleotide sequence: TGTGCCAGCAGCGCCCCCCCTCGTAGCGGGAGTGGTTCGCACAATGAGCAGTTCTTC.

The chain has TRBV28 and TRBJ1-2, with 8 bases aligning to TRBD1. V dropped 4 bases and J dropped 5; count of bases not matched to a gene: 9. The length of the CDR3 is 15 residues. CDR1 and CDR2 (germline): MDHEN, SYDVKM. This CDR3 reads CASSSAGGEQYGYTF. CDR3 coding DNA: TGTGCCAGCAGTTCAGCAGGGGGCGAACAGTATGGCTACACCTTC.

The V and J genes are TRBV11-2 and TRBJ2-5; tentative D call: TRBD2 (5 bases). Germline-derived CDR1 and CDR2 are SGHAT and FQNNGV. This CDR3 is 15 amino acids long. The V and J ends lost 1 base and 2 bases respectively, with 11 bases between them. The CDR3 bases are TGTGCCAGCAGCTTAGTGGGAGTGTCGCAAGAGACCCAGTACTTC. The encoded protein is CASSLVGVSQETQYF.

The gene calls are TRBV11-2 and TRBJ1-1; 9 bases line up with TRBD1. The CDR3 has 16 amino acids. Germline V gene data show CDR1 as SGHAT and CDR2 as FQNNGV. The trim removed 1 base at V and 4 bases at J, leaving 7 bases unmatched. Here the CDR3 reads CASSLVSPTGGTEAFF. CDR3 bases: TGTGCCAGCAGCTTAGTTAGCCCGACAGGGGGCACTGAAGCTTTCTTT.

The rearrangement links TRBV27 to TRBJ1-4; TRBD1 is a possible D gene (5 bases). Looked up from germline, CDR1 is MNHEY and CDR2 is SMNVEV (reference sequence). Trimming removed 7 bases from V and 5 bases from J, with 14 bases in between. This CDR3 is 14 amino acids long. The CDR3 nucleotides read TGTGCCAGCACCGACGGGGGGGGAAATGAAAAACTGTTTTTT. This codes for CASTDGGGNEKLFF. Supplemented by reference TRBV27 and TRBJ1-4, the full variable domain reads EAQVTQNPRYLITVTGKKLTVTCSQNMNHEYMSWYRQDPGLGLRQIYYSMNVEVTDKGDVPEGYKVSRKEKRNFPLILESPSPNQTSLYFCASTDGGGNEKLFFGSGTQLSVL.

This clone appeared a single time. CDR3 residues: CASRLDLPTCSSCTDTQYF. CDR3 bases: TGTGCAAGTCGCTTAGACCTCCCCACTTGTTCCAGCTGCACAGATACGCAGTATTTT. This rearrangement joins TRBV12-2 to TRBJ2-3. TRBV12-2 is labeled a pseudogene. The CDR3 has 19 amino acids.

The CDR3 here is CASSLVGPITDTQYF. The CDR3 DNA reads as TGTGCCAGCAGCTTGGTAGGGCCTATCACAGATACGCAGTATTTT. The V call is TRBV5-8, the J call TRBJ2-3; no reliable D call. CDR1 SGHTS and CDR2 YDEGEE come from the germline V gene. The length of the CDR3 is 15 residues. Trimming stripped 0 bases from V and 2 bases from J, with 10 bases between.